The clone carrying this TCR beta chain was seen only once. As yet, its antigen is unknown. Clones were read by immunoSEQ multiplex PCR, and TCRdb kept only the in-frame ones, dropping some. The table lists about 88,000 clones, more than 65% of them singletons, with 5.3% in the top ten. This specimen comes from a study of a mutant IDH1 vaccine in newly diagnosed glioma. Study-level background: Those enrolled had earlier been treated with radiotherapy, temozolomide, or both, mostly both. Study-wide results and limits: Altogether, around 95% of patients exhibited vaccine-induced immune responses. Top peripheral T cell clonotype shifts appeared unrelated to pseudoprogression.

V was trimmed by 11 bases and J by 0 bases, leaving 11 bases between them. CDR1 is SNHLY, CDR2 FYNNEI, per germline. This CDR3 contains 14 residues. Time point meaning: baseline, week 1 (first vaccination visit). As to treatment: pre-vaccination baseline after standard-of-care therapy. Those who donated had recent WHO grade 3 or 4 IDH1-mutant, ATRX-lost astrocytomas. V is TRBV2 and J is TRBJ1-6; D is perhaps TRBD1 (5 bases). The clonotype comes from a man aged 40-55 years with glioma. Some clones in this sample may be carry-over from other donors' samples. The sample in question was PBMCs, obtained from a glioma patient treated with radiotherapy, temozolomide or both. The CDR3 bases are TGTGCCGGGAGGGGCAGCTCCTATAATTCACCCCTCCACTTT. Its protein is CAGRGSSYNSPLHF.